What follows are 27 T cell receptor beta chains derived from one specimen sequenced in a study of T cell responses to AZD1222 COVID-19 vaccine. Only in-frame clones appear in the TCRdb table, and some are missing; sequencing was by immunoSEQ multiplex PCR. Here the sample spans some 120,000 clones, around 82% being singletons. Sequenced here: peripheral blood, sampled on day 0 of AZD1222 vaccination. These receptors all stem from an adult in good health.

This clone has more than one count but fewer than ten. V and J are TRBV28 and TRBJ2-3, with TRBD1 matching over 8 bases. This CDR3 is built from 17 residues. J gave up 4 bases and V 5 bases, and 14 bases lay outside the gene matches. Germline values: CDR1 MDHEN, CDR2 SYDVKM. Here the CDR3 reads CASSRDRLLPSADTQYF. In DNA, the CDR3 is TGTGCCAGCAGTCGGGACAGGCTTCTCCCCAGTGCAGATACGCAGTATTTT.

The chain is built from TRBV28 and TRBJ1-2; 10 bases are shared with TRBD1. The germline CDR1 and CDR2 sequences are MDHEN and SYDVKM. The CDR3 contains 16 residues. The ends lost 3 bases at V and 8 bases at J; junction bases unmatched: 12. Written as DNA, the CDR3 is TGTGCCAGCAGTTTTCGAGGACAGGGGGAGCTGCAGGGCTACACCTTC. The encoded protein is CASSFRGQGELQGYTF.

V usage is TRBV5-1 and J usage is TRBJ2-4; 7 nucleotides line up with TRBD2. Germline V gene sequence: CDR1 SGHRS, CDR2 YFSETQ. The length of the CDR3 is 14 residues. V shed 0 bases, J shed 7 bases, and the junction held 4 bases outside the gene matches. CDR3 in DNA: TGCGCCAGCAGCTTGGCCGCGACTAGCAACATTCAGTACTTC. It encodes CASSLAATSNIQYF. Based on the CDR3 plus reference TRBV5-1 and TRBJ2-4, the full variable domain is KAGVTQTPRYLIKTRGQQVTLSCSPISGHRSVSWYQQTPGQGLQFLFEYFSETQRNKGNFPGRFSGRQFSNSRSEMNVSTLELGDSALYLCASSLAATSNIQYFGAGTRLSVL.

The V call is TRBV6-1, the J call TRBJ1-2, with 7 positions matching TRBD1. Per germline, CDR1 MNHNS and CDR2 SASEGT. The CDR3 consists of 14 residues. Trimming at V came to 1 base and at J to 8 bases, leaving 7 bases not matched to a gene. In DNA form, the CDR3 reads TGTGCCAGCAGTGAAGGACAGGGCCTCTTGGGCTACACCTTC. It is translated as CASSEGQGLLGYTF.

As DNA, the CDR3 is TGCAGCGCCATGCTAGCGGGAGGGCCATATACGCAGTATTTT. It yields the protein CSAMLAGGPYTQYF. The chain has TRBV29-1 and TRBJ2-3; 12 nucleotides line up with TRBD2. The CDR3 sequence is 14 residues long. Per germline, CDR1 SQVTM and CDR2 ANQGSEA. Germline trimming cut 7 bases from V and 7 bases from J; bases unmatched to any gene: 9.

The rearrangement uses TRBV12-3 or TRBV12-4 and TRBJ1-2; weak D call: TRBD1 (6 bases). This CDR3 spans 12 amino acids. V was clipped by 3 bases and J by 6 bases, with 8 bases between them. The CDR3 sequence: CASSFAGDGYTF. CDR3 sequence (DNA): TGTGCCAGCAGTTTTGCAGGGGATGGCTACACCTTC.

V usage is TRBV5-1 and J usage is TRBJ2-2; the D gene is possibly TRBD1 (6 bases). CDR1 SGHRS and CDR2 YFSETQ come from the germline V gene. V was shortened by 1 base and J by 1 base, with 11 bases between the two germline ends. The CDR3 is made up of 16 amino acids. CDR3 in amino acids: CASSLFRTENTGELFF. Written as DNA, the CDR3 is TGCGCCAGCAGCTTGTTTCGGACAGAGAACACCGGGGAGCTGTTTTTT.

The V and J genes are TRBV28 and TRBJ1-6; D possibly corresponds to TRBD1 (6 bases). Germline V gives CDR1 MDHEN, CDR2 SYDVKM. The length of the CDR3 is 14 residues. The V gene lost 6 bases and the J gene lost 4 bases, with 10 bases spanning the gap. Written as DNA, the CDR3 is TGTGCCAGCAGCTCCGGACAGTATAATTCACCCCTCCACTTT. Its translation is CASSSGQYNSPLHF. Full variable domain (rest looked up from reference TRBV28 and TRBJ1-6): DVKVTQSSRYLVKRTGEKVFLECVQDMDHENMFWYRQDPGLGLRLIYFSYDVKMKEKGDIPEGYSVSREKKERFSLILESASTNQTSMYLCASSSGQYNSPLHFGNGTRLTVT.

V usage is TRBV24-1 and J usage is TRBJ1-2, with 8 bases that match TRBD1. The CDR3 consists of 16 residues. Germline assignment: CDR1 KGHDR and CDR2 SFDVKD. J lost 5 bases, V lost 6 bases, and 13 bases had no gene match. In DNA, the CDR3 is TGTGCCACCAGTCCCGGACAGGGTGTAGGCCAGTATGGCTACACCTTC. Protein sequence: CATSPGQGVGQYGYTF.

The chain links TRBV7-6 to TRBJ2-1, with 7 nucleotides matching TRBD2. The CDR3 is 16 residues long. In germline, CDR1 is SGHVS, CDR2 FNYEAQ. J gave up 6 bases and V 5 bases, and 13 bases lay outside the gene matches. The CDR3 is CASSQRPGTMLNEQFF. CDR3 nucleotides: TGTGCCAGCAGCCAACGACCCGGGACTATGCTCAATGAGCAGTTCTTC.

The chain uses TRBV28 and TRBJ1-5; 9 bases agree with TRBD1. After removal of 6 bases from V and 2 bases from J, the junction contained 2 bases not matched to a gene. This CDR3 region has 14 residues. Germline loops: CDR1 MDHEN, CDR2 SYDVKM. The CDR3 loop is CASRRQGGNQPQHF. In DNA, the CDR3 is TGTGCCAGCAGAAGACAGGGGGGCAATCAGCCCCAGCATTTT. The variable domain in full, completed from reference TRBV28 and TRBJ1-5, reads DVKVTQSSRYLVKRTGEKVFLECVQDMDHENMFWYRQDPGLGLRLIYFSYDVKMKEKGDIPEGYSVSREKKERFSLILESASTNQTSMYLCASRRQGGNQPQHFGDGTRLSIL.

The rearrangement joins TRBV19 to TRBJ1-2, with 7 bases lining up with TRBD1. The V gene end was trimmed by 5 bases and the J gene end by 4 bases; junction bases not matched to a gene: 13. The CDR3 is made up of 16 amino acids. Germline V lookup: CDR1 LNHDA, CDR2 SQIVND (reference sequence). In DNA, the CDR3 is TGTGCCAGTAGTCCGATGGAAGGGAGGGGGCTCTATGGCTACACCTTC. This codes for CASSPMEGRGLYGYTF.

The J gene is TRBJ2-5, the V gene TRBV6-5; the match to TRBD1 covers 8 bases. Per the germline V gene, CDR1 is MNHEY and CDR2 is SVGAGI. The ends lost 6 bases at V and 2 bases at J; junction bases unmatched: 5. This CDR3 spans 14 amino acids. This CDR3 is CASSRRTGQETQYF. Here the CDR3 DNA reads TGTGCCAGCAGCCGACGGACAGGGCAAGAGACCCAGTACTTC.

The sample holds one count of this clone. The gene calls are TRBV27 and TRBJ1-1, with 7 bases lining up with TRBD1. In germline, CDR1 is MNHEY, CDR2 SMNVEV (reference sequence). V gave up 5 bases and J gave up 2 bases; unmatched junction bases: 11. This CDR3 spans 16 amino acids. In nucleotides, the CDR3 is TGTGCCAGCAGTAGATCCGGGACAGAACTTAACACTGAAGCTTTCTTT. Protein: CASSRSGTELNTEAFF.

To note about this clone: The sample carries other DNA sequences with the same CDR3. V usage is TRBV6-5 and J usage is TRBJ1-2; 8 positions agree with TRBD1. This CDR3 region has 14 residues. J lost 5 bases, V lost 0 bases, and 2 bases had no gene match. Germline lookup yields CDR1 MNHEY and CDR2 SVGAGI. The CDR3 region has the DNA TGTGCCAGCAGTTACTCAGGACAGGGATATGGCTACACCTTC. As protein: CASSYSGQGYGYTF.

The chain couples TRBV27 to TRBJ1-2; D possibly corresponds to TRBD1 (5 bases). Germline V gives CDR1 MNHEY, CDR2 SMNVEV (reference sequence). The CDR3 length is 14 residues. The ends were cut back, 1 base at V and 8 bases at J, with 14 bases in the middle. The CDR3 nucleotides read TGTGCCAGCAGTTTATACGTGGGGCGCGAGGGCTACACCTTC. Residues: CASSLYVGREGYTF.

The chain joins TRBV7-2 to TRBJ1-1, with D possibly being TRBD1 (6 bases). The length of the CDR3 is 13 residues. Germline V CDR1 and CDR2: SGHTA, FQGNSA. The germline V and J ends were trimmed by 6 bases and 6 bases, with 14 bases remaining between them. The CDR3 loop is CASRGGGNPEAFF. The CDR3 DNA is TGTGCCAGCAGAGGGGGGGGAAACCCTGAAGCTTTCTTT.

V usage is TRBV7-2 and J usage is TRBJ1-2; 7 bases fit TRBD1. The CDR3 contains 17 residues. Germline V gives CDR1 SGHTA, CDR2 FQGNSA. V was clipped by 5 bases and J by 4 bases; unmatched bases: 16. In nucleotides, the CDR3 is TGTGCCAGCAGCCCCCGAGCCCCCTCAGGACAGGTCTATGGCTACACCTTC. This codes for CASSPRAPSGQVYGYTF.

The chain employs TRBV3-1 (or the pseudogene TRBV3-2) and TRBJ1-4; D unresolved. Trimming removed 0 bases at V and 7 bases at J, with 12 bases between. CDR1 and CDR2 from the germline V gene are LGHDT and YNNKEL (reference sequence). The CDR3 has 15 amino acids. The CDR3 DNA sequence: TGTGCCAGCAGCCAAGATACGACGTTATCTGAAAAACTGTTTTTT. Encoded protein: CASSQDTTLSEKLFF.

This rearrangement joins TRBV24-1 to TRBJ2-6; a weak D match, TRBD1 (6 bases). There are 19 residues in the CDR3. Trimming left V 3 bases short and J 0 bases short, with 17 bases between. From germline, CDR1 is KGHDR and CDR2 SFDVKD. CDR3 sequence reads: CATSDPQTGAYSGANVLTF. The CDR3, as DNA: TGTGCCACCAGTGATCCTCAGACAGGCGCCTACTCTGGGGCCAACGTCCTGACTTTC.

This clone was seen just once. V and J are TRBV7-2 and TRBJ2-5, with TRBD1 as a possible D gene (5 bases). Between the trimmed V and J ends, which lost 2 bases and 4 bases, there was a span of 8 bases. Germline CDR1 and CDR2: SGHTA and FQGNSA. CDR3 length equals 13 residues. Here the CDR3 reads CASSLWQGETQYF. CDR3 bases: TGTGCCAGCAGCTTATGGCAGGGAGAGACCCAGTACTTC.

V is TRBV6-1 and J is TRBJ1-5; 8 bases agree with TRBD1. J lost 10 bases, V lost 3 bases, and 11 bases had no gene match. The germline gives CDR1 MNHNS, CDR2 SASEGT. The CDR3 spans 15 residues. The CDR3 sequence is CASSDHDRGDRPQHF. In nucleotides, the CDR3 is TGTGCCAGCAGTGACCACGACAGGGGAGATCGACCCCAGCATTTT.

Concerning this clone itself: Mismatch with germline at one junction end may stem from a read error. Other DNA sequences from this sample encode an identical CDR3 as well. This sequence joins TRBV11-3 and TRBJ2-2; D may be TRBD2 (5 bases). The CDR3 spans 12 residues. CDR1 SGHNT and CDR2 YENEEA come from the germline V gene. DNA of the CDR3: TGTGCCAGCAGGGGCGGTGCCGGGGAGCTATTTTTT. It codes for CASRGGAGELFF. Full variable domain (outside the CDR3, taken from reference TRBV11-3 and TRBJ2-2): EAGVVQSPRYKIIEKKQPVAFWCNPISGHNTLYWYLQNLGQGPELLIRYENEEAVDDSQLPKDRFSAERLKGVDSTLKIQPAELGDSAVYLCASRGGAGELFFGEGSRLTVL.

This rearrangement joins TRBV18 to TRBJ1-2; tentative D call: TRBD1 (5 bases). From germline, CDR1 is KGHSH and CDR2 LQKENI. CDR3 size: 14 residues. V was trimmed by 3 bases and J by 8 bases, leaving 16 bases between them. CDR3 DNA: TGTGCCAGCTCACCCCTTCAGGGTGTGGTAGGCTACACCTTC. Its translation is CASSPLQGVVGYTF.

The chain links TRBV7-2 to TRBJ2-5; 14 positions agree with TRBD2. Trimming cost V 3 bases and J 2 bases; bases outside gene matches: 11. Germline CDR1 and CDR2: SGHTA and FQGNSA. This CDR3 spans 19 amino acids. DNA of the CDR3: TGTGCCAGCAGCTTGGGCACGGGACTAGCGGGGGAACCTCAAGAGACCCAGTACTTC. This gives the protein CASSLGTGLAGEPQETQYF.

V gene TRBV28 combines with J gene TRBJ1-6; possibly TRBD1 for D (5 bases). Trimming removed 7 bases from V and 3 bases from J, with 16 bases in between. The germline gives CDR1 MDHEN, CDR2 SYDVKM. There are 16 residues in the CDR3. CDR3 protein: CASTKIGVNYNSPLHF. The DNA of the CDR3 is TGTGCCAGCACGAAGATAGGGGTAAACTATAATTCACCCCTCCACTTT.

The chain combines TRBV19 with TRBJ2-7, with 9 bases lining up with TRBD1. With 0 bases clipped from V and 3 bases from J, the junction kept 9 bases outside the gene matches. The germline CDR1 and CDR2 sequences are LNHDA and SQIVND (reference sequence). The CDR3 extends over 17 amino acids. The CDR3 region has the DNA TGTGCCAGTAGTATAGACACCGGGACAGGGTCCGGCTACGAGCAGTACTTC. Translated, it gives CASSIDTGTGSGYEQYF. Full variable domain (remainder filled in from reference TRBV19 and TRBJ2-7): DGGITQSPKYLFRKEGQNVTLSCEQNLNHDAMYWYRQDPGQGLRLIYYSQIVNDFQKGDIAEGYSVSREKKESFPLTVTSAQKNPTAFYLCASSIDTGTGSGYEQYFGPGTRLTVT.